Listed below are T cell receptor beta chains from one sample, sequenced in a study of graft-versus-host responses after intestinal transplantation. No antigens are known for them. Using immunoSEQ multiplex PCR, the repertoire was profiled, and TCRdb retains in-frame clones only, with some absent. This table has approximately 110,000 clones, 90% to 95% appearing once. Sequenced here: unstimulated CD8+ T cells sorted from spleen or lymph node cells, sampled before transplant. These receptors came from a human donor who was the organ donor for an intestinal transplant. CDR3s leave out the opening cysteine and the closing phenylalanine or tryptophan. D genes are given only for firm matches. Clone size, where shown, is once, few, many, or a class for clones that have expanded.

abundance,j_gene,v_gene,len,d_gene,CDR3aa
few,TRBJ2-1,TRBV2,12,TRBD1,ASSPGTGINEQF
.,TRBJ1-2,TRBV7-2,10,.,ASSPDNYGYT
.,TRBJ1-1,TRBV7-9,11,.,ASLRTQNTEAF
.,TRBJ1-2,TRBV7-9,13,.,ASSLEGRLMKGYT
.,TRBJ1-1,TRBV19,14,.,ASSTRTFRMNTEAF
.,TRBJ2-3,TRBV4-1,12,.,ASSRSEGQGTQY
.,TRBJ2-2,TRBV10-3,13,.,AISELLGVPGELF
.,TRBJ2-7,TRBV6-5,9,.,ASSITYEQY
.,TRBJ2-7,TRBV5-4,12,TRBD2,ASSSGLAGLEQY
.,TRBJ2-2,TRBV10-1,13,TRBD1,ASSGTGGAYGELF
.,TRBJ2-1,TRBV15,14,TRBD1,ATSRDRDRAYNEQF
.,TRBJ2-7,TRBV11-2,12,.,ASSLVNRNYEQY
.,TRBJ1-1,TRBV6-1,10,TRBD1,ASSYDRGQAF
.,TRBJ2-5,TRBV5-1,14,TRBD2,ASTLGEWEGRETQY
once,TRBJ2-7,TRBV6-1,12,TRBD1,ARPGGQGPYEQY
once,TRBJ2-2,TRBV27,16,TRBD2,ASSLSGGTSGNTGELF
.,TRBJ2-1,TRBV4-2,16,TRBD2,ASSQDYELAETYNEQF
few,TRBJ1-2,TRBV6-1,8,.,AAGGGRYT
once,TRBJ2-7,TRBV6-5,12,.,ASREDSLPYEQY
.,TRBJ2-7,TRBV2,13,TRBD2,ASSETSGGAYEQY
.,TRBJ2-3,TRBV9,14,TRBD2,ASSVVAGVVADTQY
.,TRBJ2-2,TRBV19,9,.,ASTYTGELF
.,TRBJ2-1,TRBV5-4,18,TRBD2,ASSLTPGGVAGGSYNEQF
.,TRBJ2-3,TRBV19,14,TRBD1,ASSIPGQGASDTQY
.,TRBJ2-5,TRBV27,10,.,ASSTRGLAQY
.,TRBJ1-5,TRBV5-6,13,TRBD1,ASSYRTGNNQPQH
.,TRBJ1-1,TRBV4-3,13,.,ASSQERDTYTEAF
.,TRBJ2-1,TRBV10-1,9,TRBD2,AGEAGFEQF
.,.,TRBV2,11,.,ASRPQGFYEQY
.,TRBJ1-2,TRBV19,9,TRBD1,ASSRQGGYT
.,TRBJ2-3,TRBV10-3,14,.,AISEGGSLATDTQY
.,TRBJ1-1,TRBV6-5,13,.,ASSYGGGWNTEAF
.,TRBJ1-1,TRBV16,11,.,ASSQWGNTEAF